This entry is about one T cell receptor beta chain. This clone was seen a handful of times. Its cognate antigen has yet to be identified. The input lacks base qualities; no much larger clone sits a single base away. This sample is drawn from a study of cytomegalovirus exposure and HLA in healthy donors (dated by TCRdb to the late 2010s). General notes on the study: In an earlier analysis of around 540 of the donors, around 290 Gb of sequence data and 90 million to 130 million unique TCR beta sequences from roughly 200 million T cells were reported. An early release covering roughly 580 HLA-typed donors comprised about 300 gigabases of sequencing data and about 90 million unique TCR sequences. Of the approximately 400 genotyped donors, approximately 80% fell in the genetic ancestry cluster associated with self-reported Caucasian donors. The aim of the study was to test whether cataloging public T cell receptors could identify signatures of past pathogen exposure. The T cell repertoires of under 750 subjects were profiled by immunosequencing and related to cytomegalovirus serostatus. A separate validation cohort of roughly 110 different subjects was used in addition to the approximately 610-subject first cohort. High-throughput TCR immunosequencing, statistical association of individual TCRs with disease status, and machine learning were combined to predict cytomegalovirus infection status. To study patterns of TCR occurrence, a later analysis re-analyzed previously published TCR beta repertoires from more than 550 donors and added high-resolution HLA genotyping. In the later analysis, no new phenotypic data were used to find candidate immune exposures; instead, reliance was placed on TCR beta sequences and their occurrence across donors. In an earlier analysis of roughly 580 of the donors, high-throughput TCR beta sequencing was used to judge whether each TCR beta V gene segment behaved as functional or pseudogenic. Donor age, sex, ethnicity and CMV serostatus were collected together with the repertoire data. Genome-wide SNP genotypes for about three fifths of the roughly 670 donors were used in a later genetic analysis, which treated that subset as a discovery cohort. All discovery cohort repertoires had been generated on a single sequencing platform. Both class I and class II loci were covered by HLA typing, at four-digit resolution. The number of typed donors differed by locus: roughly 620-640 for A, B, C, DRB1 and DQB1; approximately 520 for DQA1; 606 for DPA1; and some 450 for DPB1. Because of strong linkage in the cohort, five DR-DQ haplotypes were treated as single units for association and clustering. Among about 400 genotyped donors of the cohort, an average of about 240,000 unique TCR beta nucleotide sequences was sequenced per donor, of which 15% to 20% were non-productive.

In total, roughly 670 healthy bone marrow donors made up the cohort. At the time of sampling, all cohort members were nominally healthy, though unrecorded immune exposures were likely present. The donor was CMV seropositive and was included in the group of 250 to 300 seropositive cohort members. Every donor gave a peripheral blood sample, and the peripheral blood mononuclear cells from that sample were used for TCR beta sequencing. The Qiagen DNeasy Blood Extraction Kit was used to extract genomic DNA from the blood cell samples. The germline V gene (reference sequence) provides CDR1 WNHNN and CDR2 SYGVQD. V and J are truncated by 6 bases and 3 bases respectively, leaving an intervening sequence of 11 bases. From its cysteine to its phenylalanine, the CDR3 spans 13 amino acids. The read is trimmed to its CDR3 DNA, 39 bases read in frame from base 1. The library was obtained by the immunoSEQ multiplex PCR assay. A mixture of 60 forward primers for TCR Vbeta segments and 13 reverse primers for TCR Jbeta segments was used in the multiplex PCR. Amplification of the CDR3 region of rearranged TCR beta genes was performed with a multiplex PCR assay on genomic DNA. The amplified TCR beta libraries were sequenced on the Illumina HiSeq System as 87-base-pair reads. For the original study's pipeline: Across the 500 to 850 repertoires, a later analysis counted tens of millions of unique TCR beta chains, 8.5 million to 12 million of which were shared by at least two donors. A nearest-neighbor algorithm error-corrected the raw reads and collapsed the reads into unique sequences, merging closely related sequences to remove PCR and sequencing errors. Alignment of CDR3 sequences to IMGT reference sequences was used to assign V, D and J gene segments. For a sequence to be retained, a match of at least six nucleotides was required to both a V gene segment and a J gene segment. Rearrangements were called productive when the CDR3 lacked stop codons and stayed in frame with V and J; all others were non-productive. Following IMGT convention, CDR3 was defined as the stretch from the second conserved V-encoded cysteine to the conserved J-encoded phenylalanine. The earlier analysis of approximately 500 of the donors excluded sequences that lacked an unambiguous match to a single V gene segment. In an earlier analysis of 450 to 750 of the donors, a V segment was called functional when productive rearrangements were above 56.7%, and segregating when the standard deviation between donors exceeded 5%. A statistical classification framework was developed to diagnose cytomegalovirus status using the catalog of TCR beta chain sequences. In a later analysis, TCR nucleotide sequences were compared against IMGT/GENE-DB human TR gene sequences so that V and J genes could be assigned. A later analysis assigned CDR3 sequences and most-parsimonious VDJ recombination scenarios with the TCRdist pipeline. In a later analysis, each TCR beta chain was defined by its CDR3 amino acid sequence together with its V-gene family, and reads without a unique V-gene family were excluded. To address suspected cross-contamination and a sequencing artifact, a later analysis removed around 590 highly shared, low-generation-probability nucleotide sequences. In a later analysis, a clonal expansion index for each public chain was calculated from normalized within-repertoire ranks of inferred template counts. Generation probabilities in a later analysis came from a VDJ recombination model fitted to out-of-frame rearrangements, and those results were checked against IGoR. In a later analysis, TCR-TCR, TCR-HLA and TCR-CMV co-occurrence was scored with hypergeometric tests, and a repertoire-size bias correction was applied to TCR pairs. False discovery rates were estimated in a later analysis by permuting HLA or CMV assignments 20 times. In a later analysis, co-occurring TCRs were grouped using DBSCAN, with TCRdist sequence similarity added in when clustering inside HLA-allele-positive subsets. For co-occurrence clustering, repertoires with fewer than 30,000 or more than 120,000 public chains were excluded, along with roughly five repertoires with anomalous nucleotide sharing. In its TCRdb copy, this immuneACCESS table keeps in-frame sequences only and misses some clones. Where compared with another copy, unresolved V genes explain less than half of these, and the others have no known cause. V and J calls and clone size are those listed in that table; D and trimming were worked out from the DNA. The sample yields around 70,000 clones; roughly 82% were counted once. The top ten clonotypes cover 9.5% to 13% of the sample.

The study at large found these results: Immune exposure information for the cohort was limited to CMV serostatus. According to a later genetic analysis, donors in an Asian-associated ancestry cluster had fewer N-insertions in productive TCRs than the approximately 670-donor mean. A cluster of highly shared sequence variants was judged likely to be a technical artifact of the sequencing pipeline. A later analysis found that HLA-associated TCR beta chains were more clonally expanded and had lower generation probabilities than equally common non-associated chains. According to a later analysis, TCR association rates differed among HLA loci, with DRB1 alleles showing the most associated TCRs and HLA-C alleles showing the fewest. At a false discovery rate of 0.05, a later analysis linked 16,951 TCR beta sequences to specific HLA alleles. Presence/absence analyses assumed roughly uniform sequencing depth across donors, an assumption that may not hold. A further reported finding was that TCR beta sequences accurately predicted the HLA-A and HLA-B alleles for most subjects in the first cohort. Because HLA typing was missing for some donors at each locus, association tests included only the typed subset. Cytomegalovirus status was reported to be diagnosed by the classifier with high specificity and sensitivity in both the original and validation cohorts. In a later genetic analysis, a missense DCLRE1C variant was associated with V-gene and J-gene trimming of TCR beta chains, and the association was replicated in an independent cohort. A later analysis found that most CMV-associated TCR beta chains appeared HLA-restricted, with HLA associations seemingly driven largely by CMV exposure. Broadly in line with IMGT annotations, most TCR beta V segments showed up in productive rearrangements about 87% or about 30% of the time in an earlier analysis of some 590 of the donors. About 17 rarely observed V segments, including chromosome 9 orphons, were excluded from the earlier analysis of about 500 of the donors because counts were too low. The study listed 170 or so TCR beta chains as associated with cytomegalovirus. Three of the identified cytomegalovirus-associated TCR beta chains were confirmed in vitro to be specific for cytomegalovirus antigens. In a later analysis, several top co-occurrence clusters were reported to appear linked to parvovirus B19, influenza, CMV and Epstein-Barr virus. Across donors, most TCR sequences were observed very rarely, whereas some public TCRs were present in many individuals. When HLA alleles, especially DR and DQ, strongly co-occurred, TCR associations were difficult to assign to individual alleles. The 87-base-pair reads could not distinguish some IMGT-functional V segments, including TRBV6-2 and TRBV6-3, so those segments were excluded. The cohort was sequenced for TCR beta chains only, and without alpha or paired-chain data the features that could be detected were limited. Linkage disequilibrium might explain the correlated functional status among segregating V segments, but an unknown experimental factor could not be excluded. The authors suggested that the approach could potentially be generalized to other disease states and immunological phenotypes.

The clonotype was recovered from a male donor in good health and CMV-seropositive. Recombination connected TRBV10-1 to TRBJ1-2, with the D gene uncertain. The sequencing input was PBMCs. This receptor has the CDR3 CASSEQPHYGYTF. The nucleotide sequence reads as follows: TGCGCCAGCAGCGAACAGCCACACTATGGCTACACCTTC.